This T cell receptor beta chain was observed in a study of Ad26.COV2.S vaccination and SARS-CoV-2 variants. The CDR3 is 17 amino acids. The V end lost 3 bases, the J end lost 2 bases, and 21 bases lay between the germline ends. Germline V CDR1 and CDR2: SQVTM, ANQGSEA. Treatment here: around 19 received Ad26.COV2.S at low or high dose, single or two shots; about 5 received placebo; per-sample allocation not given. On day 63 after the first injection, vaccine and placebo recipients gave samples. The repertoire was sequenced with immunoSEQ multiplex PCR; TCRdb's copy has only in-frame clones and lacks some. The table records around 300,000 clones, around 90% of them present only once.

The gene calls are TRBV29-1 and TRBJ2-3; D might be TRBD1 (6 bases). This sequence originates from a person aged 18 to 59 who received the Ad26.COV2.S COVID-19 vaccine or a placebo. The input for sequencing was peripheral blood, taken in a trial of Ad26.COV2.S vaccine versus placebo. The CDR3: CSVDPREIQGYTDTQYF. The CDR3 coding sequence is TGCAGCGTTGACCCGAGAGAGATACAGGGCTACACAGATACGCAGTATTTT.